The clone carrying this T cell receptor (beta chain) was detected once. The data were taken from a study of tumor-infiltrating lymphocytes in primary liver carcinoma. Germline V gives CDR1 SGHAT, CDR2 FQNNGV. The CDR3 is 15 amino acids. Deletions cut 5 bases from V and 5 bases from J, with 16 bases between. Starting from around 500 ng of total RNA, TCR beta cDNA was produced with a primer in the constant region. Slightly modified ARM-PCR, run as three nested multiplex PCR rounds, produced the TCR beta libraries. The opening two PCR rounds, around 11 cycles each, paired TRBV1-TRBV30 forward primers with a C-beta reverse primer. Each CDR3 protein is one row after TCRdb ran MiXCR on the multiplex PCR reads. The sample lists 250,000 to 350,000 distinct CDR3 sequences; 45% to 70% were seen once. Researchers drew blood RNA from unsorted whole blood and extracted germline DNA as well.

The J gene is TRBJ2-1, the V gene TRBV11-2; possible D gene TRBD2, 5 bases. The source of this sequence is a woman aged 30 to 39 with primary liver carcinoma and hepatitis B virus infection. Sequencing was done on a sample of peripheral blood. CDR3 sequence reads: CASSVVTGSNNEQFF. The CDR3 DNA follows: TGTGCCAGCAGCGTTGTGACGGGGTCGAACAATGAGCAGTTCTTC.